A selection of T cell receptor beta chains follows, all from one sample in a study of blood T cell repertoires in COVID-19. Profiling relied on immunoSEQ multiplex PCR, and the TCRdb table lists in-frame clones only, not all of them. The sample includes about 190,000 clones, 70% to 80% of them seen just once. What was sequenced was peripheral blood. These receptors were taken from a woman between 50 and 59 years old with acute or convalescent COVID-19. Each CDR3 is given with its conserved first and last residue.

cdr3_aa	v_call
CAWSRGLGNTGELFF	TRBV30
CASSPDTISYEQYF	TRBV7-2
CASSTGTEKQFF	TRBV7-8
CASSKGGLNQPQHF	TRBV2
CAWSRTGLRNEQYF	TRBV30
CASSLDRETQYF	TRBV5-1
CASRGTSASYEQYF	TRBV6-5
CASSPDRDYGYTF	TRBV12-3/TRBV12-4
CSVEGGGIVYTF	TRBV29-1
CASSLPRYTGELFF	TRBV5-6
CASSAGFMATNEKLFF	TRBV9
CAWSYGTGVQKTQYF	TRBV30
CASSPTQGWDTQYF	TRBV11-2
CASSPTGQSNQPQHF	TRBV7-2
CSAGGGHEQYF	TRBV20-1
CASSLGNGGETQYF	TRBV5-4
CASSEPPFGTQRPGETQYF	TRBV2
CASSTTPDRGGYTF	TRBV7-2
CASSLAGDFSYEQYF	TRBV7-2
CASSPAGGGTYNEQFF	TRBV3-1/TRBV3-2
CASSRRGYEQYF	TRBV3-1/TRBV3-2
CASSIPGTGDYGYTF	TRBV19
CASSVFGSGTGGRVEQFF	TRBV10-2
CASSGGGAKNIQYF	TRBV5-4
CASSERGGTGNQPQHF	TRBV6-1
CASSQGTSTDTQYF	TRBV3-1/TRBV3-2
CASSLALLGYTF	TRBV28
CASSLQGLGEHNEQFF	TRBV5-1
CASSTGQVNYGYTF	TRBV6-5
CATLILTEAFF	TRBV6-6
CAWSQVFRQPQHF	TRBV30
CATSSAGASGSTDTQYF	TRBV15
CASRPKTGEQYF	TRBV3-1/TRBV3-2
CASSSWGSSGSDYNEQFF	TRBV7-8
CASSWDRATNEKLFF	TRBV7-8
CASSQDRGRTQYF	TRBV3-1/TRBV3-2
CASSQAGTGRNQPQHF	TRBV3-1/TRBV3-2
CASSPRGPEQYF	TRBV28
CASSRTLDLSSYNSPLHF	TRBV4-1
CATGSYEQYF	TRBV28
CSASQRGEQFF	TRBV20-1
CASSPEEYEQYF	TRBV18
CASSRAGARAFF	TRBV6-6
CASSFSRFTDTQYF	TRBV7-2
CASSLAGGTDTQYF	TRBV5-4
CASGETTGELFF	TRBV21-1